This T cell receptor (beta chain) appears in the sequencing data of a study of cytomegalovirus exposure and HLA in healthy donors. Study-wide results and caveats: Reported performance of the classifier showed diagnosis of cytomegalovirus status with high specificity and sensitivity. V- and J-gene trimming of TCR beta was linked (in a later analysis) to a missense DCLRE1C variant.

Comments on this clone: The antigen remains unidentified.

The PCR contained 60 Vbeta and 13 Jbeta primers. Only in-frame clones appear in the TCRdb table, and some are missing; sequencing was by immunoSEQ multiplex PCR. The table records roughly 110,000 clones, roughly four fifths of them present only once. The V gene lost 2 bases and the J gene lost 5 bases, with 10 bases spanning the gap. CDR1 and CDR2 from the germline V gene are SGHRS and YFSETQ. This CDR3 is 13 amino acids long. The rearrangement links TRBV5-1 to TRBJ1-2; no reliable D call. Material: PBMCs. This clonotype was obtained from a man aged 50 or older in good health and CMV-seronegative. CDR3 amino acids: CASSLEALYGYTF. CDR3 nucleotides: TGCGCCAGCAGCTTAGAGGCCCTATATGGCTACACCTTC.